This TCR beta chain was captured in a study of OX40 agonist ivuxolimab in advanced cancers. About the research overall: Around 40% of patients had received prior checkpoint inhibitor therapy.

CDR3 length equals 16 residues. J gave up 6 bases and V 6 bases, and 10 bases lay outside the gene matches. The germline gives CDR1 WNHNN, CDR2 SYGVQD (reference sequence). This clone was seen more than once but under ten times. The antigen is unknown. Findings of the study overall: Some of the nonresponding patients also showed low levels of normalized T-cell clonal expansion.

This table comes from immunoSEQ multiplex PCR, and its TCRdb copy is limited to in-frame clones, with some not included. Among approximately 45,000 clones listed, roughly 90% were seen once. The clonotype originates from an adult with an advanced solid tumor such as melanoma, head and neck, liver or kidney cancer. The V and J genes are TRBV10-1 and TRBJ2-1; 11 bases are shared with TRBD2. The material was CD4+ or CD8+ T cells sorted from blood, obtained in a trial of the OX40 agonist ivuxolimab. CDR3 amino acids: CASSAPGTSGLNEQFF. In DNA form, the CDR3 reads TGCGCCAGCAGCGCCCCCGGGACTAGCGGTCTCAATGAGCAGTTCTTC.